Following are 14 T cell receptor beta chains from one sample sequenced in a study of T cell responses to AZD1222 COVID-19 vaccine (dated by TCRdb to the early 2020s). The method was the immunoSEQ multiplex PCR assay. TCRdb took over this immuneACCESS table, retaining in-frame rearrangements with V and J assigned. Such tables are incomplete; in checked studies, under half of the missing clones stem from an unresolved V gene, and the remainder is unexplained. Here the sample has a few hundred thousand clones; approximately 93% occur a single time. 0.55% of the sample lies in the top ten. Interpreted using the paper, the time point label stands for: baseline before first vaccination. The sample here was peripheral blood, taken on day 0 of AZD1222 vaccination. Receptors originate from an adult in good health.

The chain carries TRBV5-1 and TRBJ2-7; 8 nucleotides agree with TRBD1. The germline V gene encodes CDR1 SGHRS and CDR2 YFSETQ. Unmatched junction bases numbered 4, after V lost 4 bases and J lost 1 base. The CDR3 covers 14 residues. CDR3 residues: CASSPRTGSYEQYF. CDR3 sequence (DNA): TGCGCCAGCAGCCCGAGGACAGGGTCCTACGAGCAGTACTTC.

The chain carries TRBV4-3 and TRBJ1-6; no definite D call. CDR1 LGHNA and CDR2 YSLEER come from the germline V gene. CDR3 length: 15 residues. V lost 3 bases to trimming and J lost 7 bases, with 13 bases between them. CDR3 amino acids: CASSQHASGNSPLHF. The CDR3, as DNA: TGCGCCAGCAGCCAGCATGCAAGCGGGAATTCACCCCTCCACTTT.

The rearrangement links TRBV18 to TRBJ1-1; possibly TRBD1 for D (6 bases). V was trimmed by 3 bases and J by 3 bases, leaving 8 bases between them. CDR3 length: 13 residues. Per germline, CDR1 KGHSH and CDR2 LQKENI. Written as DNA, the CDR3 is TGTGCCAGCTCACCGGGGGCAGACACTGAAGCTTTCTTT. Translation: CASSPGADTEAFF.

The chain joins TRBV5-1 to TRBJ2-7; no clear D. The germline gives CDR1 SGHRS, CDR2 YFSETQ. The length of the CDR3 is 12 residues. Trimming shortened V by 1 base and J by 5 bases, and 7 bases separated the two germline ends. The DNA for the CDR3 is TGCGCCAGCAGCTTGAACACCCACGAGCAGTACTTC. Residues: CASSLNTHEQYF.

The chain combines TRBV7-2 with TRBJ2-7; the D call may be TRBD1 or TRBD2 (6 bases each). The CDR3 loop spans 15 amino acids. CDR1 SGHTA and CDR2 FQGNSA come from the germline V gene. V lost 1 base and J lost 4, with 14 bases in between. CDR3 nucleotides: TGTGCCAGCAGCTTAGGAGGGGGGAAAACGTACGAGCAGTACTTC. Translating gives CASSLGGGKTYEQYF.

This chain links TRBV13 with TRBJ1-1; D is ambiguous. V lost 4 bases to trimming and J lost 0 bases, with 12 bases between them. This CDR3 is built from 15 residues. CDR1 and CDR2 from the germline V gene are PRHDT and FYEKMQ (reference sequence). The CDR3 nucleotides are TGTGCCAGCAGCTCGTTGGGCCTGATGAACACTGAAGCTTTCTTT. It yields the protein CASSSLGLMNTEAFF. Complete variable domain (other parts from reference TRBV13 and TRBJ1-1): AAGVIQSPRHLIKEKRETATLKCYPIPRHDTVYWYQQGPGQDPQFLISFYEKMQSDKGSIPDRFSAQQFSDYHSELNMSSLELGDSALYFCASSSLGLMNTEAFFGQGTRLTVV.

J is TRBJ2-4 and V is TRBV2; the D gene could be TRBD1 or TRBD2 (5 bases each). This CDR3 comprises 15 residues. The germline CDR1 and CDR2 sequences are SNHLY and FYNNEI. The germline V and J ends were trimmed by 5 bases and 2 bases, with 13 bases remaining between them. The CDR3 DNA is TGTGCCAGCAGTTCCCCCCGGGGCCCCAAAAACATTCAGTACTTC. Residues: CASSSPRGPKNIQYF.

This clone was counted between two and nine times. In DNA, the CDR3 is TGTGCCAGCAGCATCGACAGGGGCGGGGAGCAGTACTTC. Encoded protein: CASSIDRGGEQYF. V and J are TRBV5-4 and TRBJ2-7; TRBD1 agrees at 8 bases. The CDR3 has 13 residues. The germline CDR1 and CDR2 sequences are SGHNT and YYREEE (reference sequence). J lost 7 bases, V lost 4 bases, and 7 bases had no gene match.

A word on this clone: This same CDR3 is encoded by further DNA sequences in the sample. The chain has TRBV5-4 and TRBJ1-4, with D hard to call. Germline lookup yields CDR1 SGHNT and CDR2 YYREEE (reference sequence). The V and J ends lost 0 bases and 0 bases respectively, with 6 bases between them. This CDR3 comprises 15 residues. CDR3 region: CASSLGGSTNEKLFF. The CDR3 DNA is TGTGCCAGCAGCTTGGGAGGTTCAACTAATGAAAAACTGTTTTTT.

Notes on this clone: Compared with germline, one end of the junction differs, possibly owing to a read error. The gene calls are TRBV28 and TRBJ1-1; TRBD1 aligns across 8 bases. CDR3 size: 12 residues. Germline CDR1 MDHEN, CDR2 SYDVKM. The CDR3: CAVQGAIWGIDF. The CDR3 nucleotides are TGTGCCGTTCAGGGGGCGATTTGGGGAATTGACTTT.

The genes are TRBV2 and TRBJ1-1, with 7 nucleotides matching TRBD1. Germline assignment: CDR1 SNHLY and CDR2 FYNNEI. This CDR3 is built from 14 residues. The J segment lost 3 bases and the V segment lost 3 bases, leaving 4 bases of the junction unmatched. CDR3 loop: CASSDDRAHTEAFF. The CDR3, as DNA: TGTGCCAGCAGTGACGACAGGGCCCACACTGAAGCTTTCTTT.

The chain combines TRBV7-2 with TRBJ2-7; 9 bases match TRBD1. CDR1 and CDR2 from the germline V gene are SGHTA and FQGNSA. This CDR3 spans 14 amino acids. The V and J ends lost 4 bases and 3 bases, in that order; junction bases with no gene match: 4. Here the CDR3 reads CASSWGQGLYEQYF. The CDR3 DNA follows: TGTGCCAGCAGCTGGGGACAGGGCCTCTACGAGCAGTACTTC.

J is TRBJ1-6 and V is TRBV2; 12 bases are a match to TRBD1. Germline V CDR1 and CDR2: SNHLY, FYNNEI. CDR3 length equals 14 residues. With 6 bases clipped from V and 9 bases from J, the junction kept 3 bases outside the gene matches. CDR3 sequence reads: CASRGTGGLSPLHF. The CDR3 DNA reads as TGTGCCAGCAGGGGGACAGGGGGCCTTTCACCCCTCCACTTT.

The genes are TRBV12-3 or TRBV12-4 and TRBJ1-4; D not resolved. Trimming left V 2 bases short and J 7 bases short, with 8 bases between. This CDR3 contains 13 residues. The CDR3 region has the DNA TGTGCCAGCAGTTTATTCCCTGGTGAAAAACTGTTTTTT. Translated, it gives CASSLFPGEKLFF.